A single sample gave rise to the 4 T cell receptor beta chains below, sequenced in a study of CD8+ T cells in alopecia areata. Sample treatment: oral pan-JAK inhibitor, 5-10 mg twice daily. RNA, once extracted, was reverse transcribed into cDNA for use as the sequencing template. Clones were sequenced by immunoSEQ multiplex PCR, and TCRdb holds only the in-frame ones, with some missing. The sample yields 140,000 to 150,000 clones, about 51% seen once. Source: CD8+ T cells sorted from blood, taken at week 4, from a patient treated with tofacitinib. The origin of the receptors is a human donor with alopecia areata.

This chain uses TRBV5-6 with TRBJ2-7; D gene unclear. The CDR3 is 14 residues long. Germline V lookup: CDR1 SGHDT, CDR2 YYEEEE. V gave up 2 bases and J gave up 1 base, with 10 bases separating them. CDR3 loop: CASSFLGLSYEQYF. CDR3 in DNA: TGTGCCAGCAGCTTTTTGGGCCTTTCCTACGAGCAGTACTTC.

CDR3 loop: CSATESSYEQYF. The DNA for the CDR3 is TGCAGCGCGACGGAGAGCTCCTACGAGCAGTACTTC. The chain links TRBV29-1 to TRBJ2-7; no firm D call. Germline V gives CDR1 SQVTM, CDR2 ANQGSEA. Trimming cost V 7 bases and J 0 bases, with 10 bases left between them. The CDR3 runs to 12 residues.

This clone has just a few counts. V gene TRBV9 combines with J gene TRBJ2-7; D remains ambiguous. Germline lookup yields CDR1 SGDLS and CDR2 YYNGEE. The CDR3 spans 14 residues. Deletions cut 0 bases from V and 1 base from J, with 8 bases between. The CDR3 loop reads CASSVVPESYEQYF. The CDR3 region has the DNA TGTGCCAGCAGCGTAGTCCCGGAATCCTACGAGCAGTACTTC.

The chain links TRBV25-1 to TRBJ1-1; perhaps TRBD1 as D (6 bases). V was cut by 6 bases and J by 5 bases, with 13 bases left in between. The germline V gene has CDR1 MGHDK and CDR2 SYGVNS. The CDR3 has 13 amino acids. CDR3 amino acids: CASRQGGETEAFF. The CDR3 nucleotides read TGTGCCAGCAGACAGGGTGGGGAGACTGAAGCTTTCTTT.